This T cell receptor beta chain was found in a study of T cell responses to AZD1222 COVID-19 vaccine. Study-level results: Baseline serostatus was positive in only a handful of AZD1222 recipients. Receipt of two AZD1222 doses was followed by a rise in Spike-specific TCR breadth and depth. As reported, nearly half of all spike-specific TCRs target variant regions that are unmutated. Mapped onto spike, vaccine-associated CD4 TCRs spanned it and were dominant at 160-218 and 743-854.

Generated by immunoSEQ multiplex PCR, the TCRdb table keeps only in-frame clones and is missing some. The sample carries just over 150,000 clones, 80% to 90% recorded once. V was pared by 4 bases and J by 0 bases, with 13 bases between. The germline gives CDR1 SEHNR, CDR2 FQNEAQ (reference sequence). The CDR3 loop spans 16 amino acids. Concerning this clone: Its target is not known.

The chain joins TRBV7-9 to TRBJ1-3; D remains ambiguous. This clonotype was obtained from an adult who had recovered from COVID-19. The sequencing here drew on peripheral blood, taken after recovery from COVID-19. The CDR3 bases are TGTGCCAGCAGCTCAAACCAAGTTTTCTCTGGAAACACCATATATTTT. Encoded protein: CASSSNQVFSGNTIYF.